A single sample gave rise to the 19 T cell receptor beta chains below, sequenced in a study of blood T cell repertoires in COVID-19. Libraries were prepared by immunoSEQ multiplex PCR; TCRdb keeps only in-frame clonotypes and omits some of them. The sample gives a few hundred thousand clones, 80% to 95% of which show up once; just over 2.5% is in the top ten. The sequencing sample was made of peripheral blood. These receptors were obtained from a person aged 18 to 30 with COVID-19, enrolled during active disease.

The CDR3 is CASSPRGGSLEAFF. The CDR3 region has the DNA TGTGCCAGCAGCCCCCGAGGAGGGTCTCTTGAAGCTTTCTTT. The chain uses TRBV7-2 and TRBJ1-1; D call uncertain. The length of the CDR3 is 14 residues. V was shortened by 5 bases and J by 7 bases, with 17 bases between the two germline ends. Looked up from germline, CDR1 is SGHTA and CDR2 is FQGNSA.

This chain connects TRBV28 to TRBJ1-5, with 8 bases aligning to TRBD1. The CDR3 extends over 13 amino acids. Unmatched junction bases numbered 4, after V lost 4 bases and J lost 8 bases. Germline lookup yields CDR1 MDHEN and CDR2 SYDVKM. CDR3 sequence (DNA): TGTGCCAGCAGTTGGACAGGGCTAAAGCCCCAGCATTTT. Its translation is CASSWTGLKPQHF.

The chain links TRBV5-4 to TRBJ2-7; 9 bases are a match to TRBD2. The CDR3 consists of 16 residues. The germline V gene encodes CDR1 SGHNT and CDR2 YYREEE (reference sequence). The V gene end was trimmed by 3 bases and the J gene end by 2 bases; junction bases not matched to a gene: 9. CDR3 amino acids: CASSSGAGLAAYEQYF. DNA of the CDR3: TGTGCCAGCAGCTCAGGGGCGGGACTAGCCGCCTACGAGCAGTACTTC.

The gene calls are TRBV7-9 and TRBJ1-1; TRBD1 is a possible D gene (5 bases). V was clipped by 1 base and J by 8 bases, with 17 bases between them. The CDR3 runs to 15 residues. The germline V gene encodes CDR1 SEHNR and CDR2 FQNEAQ (reference sequence). The CDR3 DNA follows: TGTGCCAGCAGCTTAGGTGTAGGGAACAGGTGGGAAGCTTTCTTT. It codes for CASSLGVGNRWEAFF.

The chain recombines TRBV5-1 with TRBJ2-3; TRBD1 is a possible D gene (6 bases). V was trimmed by 0 bases and J by 1 base, leaving 9 bases between them. The length of the CDR3 is 15 residues. Germline CDR1 and CDR2: SGHRS and YFSETQ. This CDR3 reads CASSLEGVGTDTQYF. CDR3 bases: TGCGCCAGCAGCTTGGAGGGGGTTGGCACAGATACGCAGTATTTT.

This chain connects TRBV7-3 to TRBJ2-1; 10 positions match TRBD2. The CDR3 contains 16 residues. After removal of 1 base from V and 11 bases from J, the junction contained 11 bases not matched to a gene. Germline V gene sequence: CDR1 SGHTA, CDR2 FQGTGA. CDR3 coding DNA: TGTGCCAGCAGCTTAAGGGGGTTCCTAGCGGGAGAAAAGCAGTTCTTC. Encoded protein: CASSLRGFLAGEKQFF.

The J gene is TRBJ2-1, the V gene TRBV29-1; 10 bases are shared with TRBD2. J was trimmed by 4 bases and V by 4 bases; bases with no gene match: 10. CDR1 SQVTM and CDR2 ANQGSEA come from the germline V gene. The CDR3 runs to 16 residues. Written as DNA, the CDR3 is TGCAGCGTTGCATCCCGGACTAGCGGTATTTACAATGAGCAGTTCTTC. Its protein is CSVASRTSGIYNEQFF.

J is TRBJ2-3 and V is TRBV18; 10 positions match TRBD1. With 3 bases clipped from V and 3 bases from J, the junction kept 3 bases outside the gene matches. Germline CDR1 reads KGHSH; CDR2 reads LQKENI. This CDR3 has 15 amino acids. In DNA, the CDR3 is TGTGCCAGCTCACCGGACAGGGGGTGGACAGATACGCAGTATTTT. Its translation: CASSPDRGWTDTQYF.

This chain joins TRBV29-1 and TRBJ2-2, with D possibly being TRBD2 (5 bases). The V gene's germline CDR1 is SQVTM and CDR2 ANQGSEA. This CDR3 comprises 13 residues. V was clipped by 7 bases and J by 4 bases, with 13 bases between them. The CDR3 region has the DNA TGCAGCGCAAGAGGGCCGGGCACCGGGGAGCTGTTTTTT. Translated, it gives CSARGPGTGELFF.

The chain recombines TRBV4-1 with TRBJ2-5; 12 nucleotides agree with TRBD2. Trimming cost V 3 bases and J 4 bases; bases outside gene matches: 6. Germline values: CDR1 MGHRA, CDR2 YSYEKL. The CDR3 has 16 residues. CDR3 coding DNA: TGCGCCAGCAGCCACCCTAGCGGGAGGGAAGGAGAGACCCAGTACTTC. As protein: CASSHPSGREGETQYF.

This chain uses TRBV12-3 or TRBV12-4 with TRBJ2-2; D call uncertain. Deletions cut 6 bases from V and 7 bases from J, with 12 bases between. The CDR3 runs to 13 residues. CDR3 protein: CASRILASGELFF. CDR3 nucleotide sequence: TGTGCCAGCAGAATTTTAGCAAGCGGGGAGCTGTTTTTT.

J is TRBJ2-5 and V is TRBV4-1; TRBD1 matches at 8 bases. V was pared by 4 bases and J by 1 base, with 2 bases of the junction left unmatched. Germline V gives CDR1 MGHRA, CDR2 YSYEKL. CDR3 size: 14 residues. The CDR3 region is CASSRDRFQETQYF. CDR3 bases: TGCGCCAGCAGCCGGGACAGGTTCCAAGAGACCCAGTACTTC.

This clone was detected many times. The J gene is TRBJ2-5, the V gene TRBV3-1 (or the pseudogene TRBV3-2), with TRBD1 matching 9 bases. CDR1 and CDR2 from the germline V gene are LGHDT and YNNKEL (reference sequence). V lost 1 base, J lost 5 bases, and 11 bases stayed unmatched. The CDR3 runs to 17 residues. The CDR3: CASSQGLRDRVRETQYF. CDR3 coding DNA: TGTGCCAGCAGCCAAGGACTCCGGGACAGGGTTCGGGAGACCCAGTACTTC.

The rearrangement joins TRBV9 to TRBJ2-1; 11 bases are a match to TRBD2. CDR1 and CDR2 from the germline V gene are SGDLS and YYNGEE. V shed 0 bases, J shed 7 bases, and the junction held 3 bases outside the gene matches. This CDR3 has 15 amino acids. The CDR3 sequence is CASSVGGLAVNEQFF. The CDR3 bases are TGTGCCAGCAGCGTAGGGGGACTAGCGGTGAATGAGCAGTTCTTC.

In DNA, the CDR3 is TGTGCCAGCAGTATGCGGGACAGAGGCTATGGCTACACCTTC. This sequence encodes CASSMRDRGYGYTF. The J gene is TRBJ1-2, the V gene TRBV6-5, with TRBD1 matching over 7 bases. Unmatched junction bases numbered 7, after V lost 5 bases and J lost 4 bases. Germline assignment: CDR1 MNHEY and CDR2 SVGAGI. This CDR3 region has 14 residues.

The V and J genes are TRBV10-3 and TRBJ2-1; 11 nucleotides match TRBD2. The CDR3 totals 15 residues. Trimming took 11 bases from V and 3 from J; bases not matched to a gene: 9. Germline V gene lookup returns CDR1 ENHRY and CDR2 SYGVKD. CDR3 in amino acids: CASSMTSGDYNEQFF. DNA of the CDR3: TGTGCCTCTTCGATGACTAGCGGGGACTACAATGAGCAGTTCTTC.

This clone has just a few counts. The gene calls are TRBV28 and TRBJ2-7; TRBD1 aligns across 9 bases. Trimming took 2 bases from V and 6 from J; bases not matched to a gene: 20. CDR1 is MDHEN and CDR2 is SYDVKM in the germline V gene. This CDR3 is 19 amino acids long. CDR3: CASSLAGTGFGTMLSEQYF. CDR3 DNA sequence: TGTGCCAGCAGTTTAGCCGGGACAGGGTTCGGGACTATGCTAAGCGAGCAGTACTTC.

This clone was found once. This rearrangement joins TRBV6-2 or TRBV6-3 to TRBJ2-5; a weak D match, TRBD1 (6 bases). The CDR3 extends over 15 amino acids. V dropped 2 bases and J dropped 3 bases, with 13 bases sitting between them. Germline V lookup: CDR1 MNHEY, CDR2 SVGEGT. The CDR3 reads CASSYTVSGEETQYF. In DNA form, the CDR3 reads TGTGCCAGCAGTTACACGGTGTCAGGGGAAGAGACCCAGTACTTC.

The rearrangement links TRBV9 to TRBJ1-2; 8 bases align to TRBD1. V lost 3 bases, J lost 3 bases, and 4 bases stayed unmatched. Per germline, CDR1 SGDLS and CDR2 YYNGEE. The CDR3 length is 14 residues. The CDR3 nucleotides read TGTGCCAGCAGCGCCCCGGACAGGGACTATGGCTACACCTTC. Its translation is CASSAPDRDYGYTF. Using reference TRBV9 and TRBJ1-2 for the parts outside the CDR3, the full variable domain is DSGVTQTPKHLITATGQRVTLRCSPRSGDLSVYWYQQSLDQGLQFLIQYYNGEERAKGNILERFSAQQFPDLHSELNLSSLELGDSALYFCASSAPDRDYGYTFGSGTRLTVV.